Shown below are 11 T cell receptor beta chains from a single sample sequenced in a study of CD8 T cells in Susac syndrome. After extraction with the RNeasy kit, roughly 0.45 to 1 ug of the RNA was reverse transcribed using random hexamers. TCRdb independently ran MiXCR on the immunoSEQ multiplex PCR reads; one entry per CDR3 protein. The data show 200,000 to 300,000 distinct CDR3 sequences, around 96% seen once. The sequenced sample was CD4+ T cells from PBMCs. The receptors here all came from a human donor with Susac syndrome.

J is TRBJ2-5 and V is TRBV5-4; 12 positions agree with TRBD2. Trimming at V came to 0 bases and at J to 5 bases, leaving 5 bases not matched to a gene. This CDR3 contains 16 residues. Germline CDR1 SGHNT, CDR2 YYREEE (reference sequence). CDR3 protein: CASSLASGRALETQYF. CDR3 DNA sequence: TGTGCCAGCAGCTTGGCTAGCGGGAGGGCCCTGGAGACCCAGTACTTC.

This clonotype came up once. The rearrangement links TRBV19 to TRBJ2-5, with TRBD1 as a possible D gene (6 bases). V gave up 3 bases and J gave up 0 bases, with 11 bases separating them. This CDR3 has 15 residues. Per germline, CDR1 LNHDA and CDR2 SQIVND (reference sequence). The CDR3 sequence: CASSMPGHYQETQYF. DNA of the CDR3: TGTGCCAGTAGTATGCCGGGACATTACCAAGAGACCCAGTACTTC.

This clonotype came up once. The gene calls are TRBV28 and TRBJ2-7; 7 nucleotides align to TRBD2. Trimming took 8 bases from V and 2 from J; bases not matched to a gene: 6. CDR1 and CDR2 (germline): MDHEN, SYDVKM. The CDR3 totals 13 residues. This CDR3 is CASFGRRPYEQYF. The CDR3 bases are TGTGCCAGCTTCGGGAGGCGGCCCTACGAGCAGTACTTC.

The V gene is TRBV29-1, the J gene TRBJ2-7, with 9 positions matching TRBD2. V dropped 8 bases and J dropped 1; count of bases not matched to a gene: 6. This CDR3 spans 13 amino acids. Germline-derived CDR1 and CDR2 are SQVTM and ANQGSEA. CDR3 protein: CSTTSGTSYEQYF. In DNA form, the CDR3 reads TGCAGCACGACTAGCGGCACTTCCTACGAGCAGTACTTC.

The chain uses TRBV4-1 and TRBJ2-4, with D unclear. CDR3 length: 16 amino acids. Trimming shortened V by 2 bases and J by 1 base, and 12 bases separated the two germline ends. The germline V gene encodes CDR1 MGHRA and CDR2 YSYEKL. Here the CDR3 DNA reads TGCGCCAGCAGCCAATTTCATAGCAAGGCCAAAAACATTCAGTACTTC. This sequence encodes CASSQFHSKAKNIQYF.

V gene TRBV30 combines with J gene TRBJ2-7; D is unresolved. Trimming removed 0 bases at V and 5 bases at J, with 8 bases between. The germline gives CDR1 GTSNPN, CDR2 SVGIG (reference sequence). The CDR3 is 12 residues long. The CDR3 reads CAWSVRRHEQYF. CDR3 nucleotides: TGTGCCTGGAGTGTGAGACGGCACGAGCAGTACTTC.

The V call is TRBV6-1, the J call TRBJ1-4, with D possibly matching TRBD1 (5 bases). The CDR3 is 14 amino acids. Looked up from germline, CDR1 is MNHNS and CDR2 is SASEGT. V lost 2 bases to trimming and J lost 10 bases, with 14 bases between them. The CDR3 DNA reads TGTGCCAGCAGTGAACAGGGCATAGGTGGAAAACTGTTTTTT. It translates to CASSEQGIGGKLFF.

The chain combines TRBV12-3 or TRBV12-4 with TRBJ2-7, with 7 bases aligning to TRBD1. This CDR3 contains 15 residues. The ends lost 4 bases at V and 0 bases at J; junction bases unmatched: 6. In DNA form, the CDR3 reads TGTGCCAGCAGTTCCACAGGGGCCTCCTCCTACGAGCAGTACTTC. Encoded protein: CASSSTGASSYEQYF.

J is TRBJ2-6 and V is TRBV30, with TRBD1 matching over 8 bases. The CDR3 sequence is 17 residues long. J gave up 0 bases and V 0 bases, and 4 bases lay outside the gene matches. CDR1 and CDR2 from the germline V gene are GTSNPN and SVGIG (reference sequence). The DNA of the CDR3 is TGTGCCTGGAGTGTAGGGGACAGGATCTCTGGGGCCAACGTCCTGACTTTC. Amino acids: CAWSVGDRISGANVLTF.

V is TRBV5-4 and J is TRBJ1-1; no reliable D call. The CDR3 consists of 13 residues. Germline lookup yields CDR1 SGHNT and CDR2 YYREEE (reference sequence). The V end was cut by 5 bases, the J end by 5 bases, with 13 bases between. In DNA, the CDR3 is TGTGCCAGCAGTTATAATTCCAGGACTGAAGCTTTCTTT. Encoded protein: CASSYNSRTEAFF.

This chain uses TRBV28 with TRBJ2-7; D is uncertain. The germline gives CDR1 MDHEN, CDR2 SYDVKM. This CDR3 contains 11 residues. CDR3 sequence (DNA): TGTGGAACCAGAGTTCTCTACGAGCAGTACTTC. It specifies CGTRVLYEQYF. The full variable domain, with the rest looked up from reference TRBV28 and TRBJ2-7, is DVKVTQSSRYLVKRTGEKVFLECVQDMDHENMFWYRQDPGLGLRLIYFSYDVKMKEKGDIPEGYSVSREKKERFSLILESASTNQTSMYLCGTRVLYEQYFGPGTRLTVT.